The clone carrying this T cell receptor beta chain was counted ten times or more. No antigen is known for it. These data are taken from a study of T cells in Graves' hyperthyroidism and ophthalmopathy. In the study overall: Upon initial diagnosis and before any treatment, peripheral blood was collected.

The study's findings and limits: Researchers found most expanded thyroid clonotypes above 0.001 in blood as well.

Exclusions: uncontrolled infection, other autoimmune disease, pregnancy, lactation. PBMCs stemmed from approximately 9.1 ml fresh peripheral blood. Amplified TCR beta CDR3 regions derived from RNA transcripts. The HTBI primer set drove a first-round RT-PCR of the TCR CDR3. MiXCR, applied by TCRdb to the multiplex PCR reads, yields one record per CDR3 protein. The repertoire holds 500,000 to 650,000 distinct CDR3 sequences, about 14% seen once, with about an eighth in the top ten. The TCR sequence derives from a woman aged 50 to 60 with Graves' ophthalmopathy. Sequencing used blood.

The CDR3 DNA follows: TGTGCCAGCAGCACCACTAGGGAACTGTACAAAGAGACCCAGTACTTC. This encodes CASSTTRELYKETQYF. This sequence joins TRBV7-3 and TRBJ2-5; D might be TRBD2 (5 bases). CDR1 SGHTA and CDR2 FQGTGA come from the germline V gene. The CDR3 totals 16 residues. Trimming stripped 5 bases from V and 3 bases from J, with 19 bases between. Full variable domain (remainder filled in from reference TRBV7-3 and TRBJ2-5): GAGVSQTPSNKVTEKGKYVELRCDPISGHTALYWYRQSLGQGPEFLIYFQGTGAADDSGLPNDRFFAVRPEGSVSTLKIQRTERGDSAVYLCASSTTRELYKETQYFGPGTRLLVL.